Each of the 5 T cell receptor beta chains below was sequenced from the same sample in a study of blood T cell repertoires in COVID-19. Assay: immunoSEQ multiplex PCR; the TCRdb copy retains only in-frame clones and omits some. This sample carries more than 150,000 clones, about nine tenths of them seen once, and the ten largest clones take around 6.6%. The sample consisted of peripheral blood. The receptors derive from a man aged 35-49 years with acute or convalescent COVID-19.

This clone has a handful of counts. V and J are TRBV5-1 and TRBJ1-5; weak D call: TRBD1 (5 bases). In germline, CDR1 is SGHRS, CDR2 YFSETQ. The V end was cut by 0 bases, the J end by 6 bases, with 10 bases between. CDR3 length: 14 amino acids. CDR3 in amino acids: CASSLVAGRQPQHF. CDR3 sequence (DNA): TGCGCCAGCAGCTTGGTGGCAGGGCGTCAGCCCCAGCATTTT.

A few counts support this clone. The chain uses TRBV2 and TRBJ1-1, with a possible D match to TRBD1 (5 bases). Trimming took 4 bases from V and 5 from J, leaving 11 bases between them. The V gene's germline CDR1 is SNHLY and CDR2 FYNNEI. The CDR3 totals 13 residues. Here the CDR3 reads CASSGTGGTEAFF. CDR3 DNA: TGTGCCAGCAGTGGAACAGGAGGGACTGAAGCTTTCTTT.

The chain combines TRBV19 with TRBJ1-1; a possible D gene is TRBD1 (5 bases). The V and J ends lost 4 bases and 4 bases respectively, with 13 bases between them. Germline V lookup: CDR1 LNHDA, CDR2 SQIVND (reference sequence). This CDR3 spans 14 amino acids. CDR3 region: CASSRGRASTEAFF. In DNA form, the CDR3 reads TGTGCCAGTAGTAGAGGCAGGGCGAGCACTGAAGCTTTCTTT.

This clone was detected only once. The chain recombines TRBV18 with TRBJ1-1; tentatively, D is TRBD1 (6 bases). Trimming stripped 6 bases from V and 0 bases from J, with 8 bases between. Looked up from germline, CDR1 is KGHSH and CDR2 is LQKENI. The CDR3 runs to 13 residues. The CDR3 sequence is CASSGTLNTEAFF. The CDR3 DNA reads as TGTGCCAGCTCCGGGACACTGAACACTGAAGCTTTCTTT.

The chain recombines TRBV18 with TRBJ2-7; tentatively, D is TRBD1 (6 bases). CDR1 and CDR2 from the germline V gene are KGHSH and LQKENI. CDR3 length: 14 residues. Trimming took off 1 base at V and 0 bases at J, with 7 bases between the two ends. The CDR3, as DNA: TGTGCCAGCTCACCACACAGGGACTCCTACGAGCAGTACTTC. Amino acids: CASSPHRDSYEQYF.